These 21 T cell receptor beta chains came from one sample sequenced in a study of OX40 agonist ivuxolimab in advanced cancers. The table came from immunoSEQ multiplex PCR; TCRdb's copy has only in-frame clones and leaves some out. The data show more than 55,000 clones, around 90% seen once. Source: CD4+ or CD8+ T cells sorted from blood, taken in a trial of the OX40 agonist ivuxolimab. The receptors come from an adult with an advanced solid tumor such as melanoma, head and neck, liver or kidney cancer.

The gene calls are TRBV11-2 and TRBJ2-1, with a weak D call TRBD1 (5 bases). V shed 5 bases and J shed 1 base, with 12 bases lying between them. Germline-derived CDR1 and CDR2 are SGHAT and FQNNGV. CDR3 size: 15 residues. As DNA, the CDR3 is TGTGCCAGCAGCCCCGCCAGGGCGTCCTACAATGAGCAGTTCTTC. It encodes CASSPARASYNEQFF.

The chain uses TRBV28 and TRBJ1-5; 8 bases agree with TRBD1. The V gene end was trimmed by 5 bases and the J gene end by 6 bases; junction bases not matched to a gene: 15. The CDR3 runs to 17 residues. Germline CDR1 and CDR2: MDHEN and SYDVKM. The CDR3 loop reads CASSRGQGGGSTQPQHF. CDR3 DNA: TGTGCCAGCAGTCGCGGACAGGGAGGAGGAAGTACTCAGCCCCAGCATTTT.

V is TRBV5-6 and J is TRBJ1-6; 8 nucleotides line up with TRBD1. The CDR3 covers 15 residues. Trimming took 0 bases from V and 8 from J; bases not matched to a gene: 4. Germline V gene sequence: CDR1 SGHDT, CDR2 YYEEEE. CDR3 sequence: CASSLAAGGYSPLHF. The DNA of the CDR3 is TGTGCCAGCAGCTTGGCCGCAGGGGGCTATTCACCCCTCCACTTT.

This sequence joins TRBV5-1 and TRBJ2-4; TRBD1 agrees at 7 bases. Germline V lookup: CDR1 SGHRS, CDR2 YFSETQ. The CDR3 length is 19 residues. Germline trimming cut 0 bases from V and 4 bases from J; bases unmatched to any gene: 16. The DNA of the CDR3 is TGCGCCAGCAGCTTGGCGGGACAGCGAAGGGGGACCTCAAAAAACATTCAGTACTTC. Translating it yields CASSLAGQRRGTSKNIQYF.

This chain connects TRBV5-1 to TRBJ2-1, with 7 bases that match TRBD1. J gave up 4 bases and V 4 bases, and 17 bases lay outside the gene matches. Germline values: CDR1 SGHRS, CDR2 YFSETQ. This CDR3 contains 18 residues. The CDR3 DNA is TGCGCCAGCAGCCTTAACTCTGGGACAGCCCATAGGTACAATGAGCAGTTCTTC. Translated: CASSLNSGTAHRYNEQFF.

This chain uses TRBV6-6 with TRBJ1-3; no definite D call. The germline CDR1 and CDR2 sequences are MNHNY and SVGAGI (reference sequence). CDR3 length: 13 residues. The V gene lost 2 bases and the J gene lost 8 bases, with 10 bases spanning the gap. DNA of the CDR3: TGTGCCAGCAGTTACGGACTCGGGGACACCATATATTTT. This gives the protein CASSYGLGDTIYF.

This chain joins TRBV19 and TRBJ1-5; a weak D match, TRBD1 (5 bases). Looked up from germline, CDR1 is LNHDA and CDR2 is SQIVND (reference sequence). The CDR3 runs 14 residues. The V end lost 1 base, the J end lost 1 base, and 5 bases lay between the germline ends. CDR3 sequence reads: CASSIGGSNQPQHF. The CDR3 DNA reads TGTGCCAGTAGTATAGGGGGCAGCAATCAGCCCCAGCATTTT.

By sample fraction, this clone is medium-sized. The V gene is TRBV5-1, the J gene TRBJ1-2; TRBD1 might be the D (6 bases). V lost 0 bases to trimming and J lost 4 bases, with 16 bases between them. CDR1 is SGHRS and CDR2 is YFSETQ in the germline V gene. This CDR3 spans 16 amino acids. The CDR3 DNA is TGCGCCAGCAGCTTGGAGGGGGGCAGACGTAGCTATGGCTACACCTTC. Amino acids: CASSLEGGRRSYGYTF.

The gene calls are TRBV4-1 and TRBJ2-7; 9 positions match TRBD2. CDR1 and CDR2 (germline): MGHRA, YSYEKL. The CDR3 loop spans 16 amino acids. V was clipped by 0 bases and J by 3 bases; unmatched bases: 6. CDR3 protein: CASSQDNRREGYEQYF. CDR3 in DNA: TGCGCCAGCAGCCAAGATAACCGGCGGGAGGGCTACGAGCAGTACTTC.

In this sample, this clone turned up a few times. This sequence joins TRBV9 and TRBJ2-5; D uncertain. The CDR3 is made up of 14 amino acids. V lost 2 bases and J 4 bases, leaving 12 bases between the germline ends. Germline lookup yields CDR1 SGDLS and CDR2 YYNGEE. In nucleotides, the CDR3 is TGTGCCAGCAGCGTTGGTAGCCGTTCAGAGACCCAGTACTTC. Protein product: CASSVGSRSETQYF. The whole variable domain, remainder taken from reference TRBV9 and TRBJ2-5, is DSGVTQTPKHLITATGQRVTLRCSPRSGDLSVYWYQQSLDQGLQFLIQYYNGEERAKGNILERFSAQQFPDLHSELNLSSLELGDSALYFCASSVGSRSETQYFGPGTRLLVL.

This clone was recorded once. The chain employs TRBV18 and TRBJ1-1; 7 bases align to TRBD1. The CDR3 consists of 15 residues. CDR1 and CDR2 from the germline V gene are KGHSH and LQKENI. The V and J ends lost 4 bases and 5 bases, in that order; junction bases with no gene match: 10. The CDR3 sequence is CASSRDRGGRTEAFF. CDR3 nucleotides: TGTGCCAGCTCACGGGACAGAGGTGGGAGGACTGAAGCTTTCTTT.

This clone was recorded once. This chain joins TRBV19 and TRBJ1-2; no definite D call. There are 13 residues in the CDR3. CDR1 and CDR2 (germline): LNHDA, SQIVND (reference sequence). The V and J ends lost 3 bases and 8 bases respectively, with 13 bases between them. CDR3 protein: CASSITTPRGYTF. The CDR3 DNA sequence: TGTGCCAGTAGTATCACCACCCCGAGGGGCTACACCTTC.

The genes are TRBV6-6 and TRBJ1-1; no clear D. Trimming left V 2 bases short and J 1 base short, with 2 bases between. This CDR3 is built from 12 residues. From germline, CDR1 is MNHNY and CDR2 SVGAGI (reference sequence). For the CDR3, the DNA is TGTGCCAGCAGTTACCAGAACACTGAAGCTTTCTTT. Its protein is CASSYQNTEAFF.

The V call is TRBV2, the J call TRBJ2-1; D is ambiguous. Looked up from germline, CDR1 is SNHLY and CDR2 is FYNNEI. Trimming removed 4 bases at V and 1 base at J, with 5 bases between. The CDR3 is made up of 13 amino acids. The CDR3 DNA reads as TGTGCCAGCAGTGGGCAGTCCTACAATGAGCAGTTCTTC. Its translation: CASSGQSYNEQFF.

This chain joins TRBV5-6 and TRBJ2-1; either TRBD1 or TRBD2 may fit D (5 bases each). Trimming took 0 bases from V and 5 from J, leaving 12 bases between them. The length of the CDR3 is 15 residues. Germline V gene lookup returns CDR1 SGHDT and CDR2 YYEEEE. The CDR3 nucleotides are TGTGCCAGCAGCTTGGGGATGAGGGGTAACAATGAGCAGTTCTTC. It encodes CASSLGMRGNNEQFF.

The CDR3 nucleotides are TGCGCCAGCAGCCAAGTCTACGGCGGCGCCTACACAGATACGCAGTATTTT. Its translation is CASSQVYGGAYTDTQYF. The genes are TRBV4-3 and TRBJ2-3; D remains unclear. There are 17 residues in the CDR3. V lost 1 base and J 2 bases, leaving 16 bases between the germline ends. Germline V lookup: CDR1 LGHNA, CDR2 YSLEER.

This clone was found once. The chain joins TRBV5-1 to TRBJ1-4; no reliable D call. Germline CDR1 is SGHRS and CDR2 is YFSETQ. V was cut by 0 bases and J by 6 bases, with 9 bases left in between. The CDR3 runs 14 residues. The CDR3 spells CASSLGPEDEKLFF. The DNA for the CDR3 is TGCGCCAGCAGCTTGGGCCCGGAGGATGAAAAACTGTTTTTT.

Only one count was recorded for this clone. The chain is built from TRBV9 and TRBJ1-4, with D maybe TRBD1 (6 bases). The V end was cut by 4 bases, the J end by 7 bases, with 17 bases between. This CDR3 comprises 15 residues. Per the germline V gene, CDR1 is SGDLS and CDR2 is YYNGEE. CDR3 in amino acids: CASSNTGTPGEKLFF. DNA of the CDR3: TGTGCCAGCAGCAACACAGGGACACCCGGTGAAAAACTGTTTTTT.

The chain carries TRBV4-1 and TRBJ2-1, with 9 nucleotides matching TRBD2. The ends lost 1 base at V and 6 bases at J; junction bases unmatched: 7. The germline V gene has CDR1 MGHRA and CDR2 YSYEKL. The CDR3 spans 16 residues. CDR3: CASSQARGGAGNEQFF. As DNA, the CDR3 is TGCGCCAGCAGCCAAGCCCGCGGGGGGGCAGGCAATGAGCAGTTCTTC.

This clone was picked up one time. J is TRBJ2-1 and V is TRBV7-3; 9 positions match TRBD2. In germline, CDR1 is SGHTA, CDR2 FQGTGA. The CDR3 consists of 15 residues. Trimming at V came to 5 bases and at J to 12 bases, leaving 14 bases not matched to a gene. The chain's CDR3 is CASSPDLAGVVGQFF. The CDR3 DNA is TGTGCCAGCAGCCCCGATTTAGCGGGAGTAGTAGGGCAGTTCTTC. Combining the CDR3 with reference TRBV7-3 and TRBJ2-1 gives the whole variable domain GAGVSQTPSNKVTEKGKYVELRCDPISGHTALYWYRQSLGQGPEFLIYFQGTGAADDSGLPNDRFFAVRPEGSVSTLKIQRTERGDSAVYLCASSPDLAGVVGQFFGPGTRLTVL.

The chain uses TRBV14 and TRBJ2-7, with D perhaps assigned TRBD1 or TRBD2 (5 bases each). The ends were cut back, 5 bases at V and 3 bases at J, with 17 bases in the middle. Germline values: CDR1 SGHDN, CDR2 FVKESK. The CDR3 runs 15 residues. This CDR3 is CASSVDWGRNYEQYF. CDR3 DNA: TGTGCCAGCAGCGTAGATTGGGGACGGAACTACGAGCAGTACTTC.